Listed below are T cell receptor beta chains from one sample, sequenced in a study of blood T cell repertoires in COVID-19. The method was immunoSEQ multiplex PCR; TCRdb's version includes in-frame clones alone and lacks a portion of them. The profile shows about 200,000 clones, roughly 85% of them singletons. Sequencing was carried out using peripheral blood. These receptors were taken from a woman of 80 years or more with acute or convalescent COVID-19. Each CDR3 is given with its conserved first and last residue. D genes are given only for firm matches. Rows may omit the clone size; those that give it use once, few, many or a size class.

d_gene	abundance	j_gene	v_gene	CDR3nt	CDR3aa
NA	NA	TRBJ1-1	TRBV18	TGTGCCAGCTCACCACCGACCAGGGCGAACACTGAAGCTTTCTTT	CASSPPTRANTEAFF
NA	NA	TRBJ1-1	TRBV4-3	TGCGCCAGCAGCCGCCGAGAGAACACTGAAGCTTTCTTT	CASSRRENTEAFF
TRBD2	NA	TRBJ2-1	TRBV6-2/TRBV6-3	TGTGCCAGCAGTCTCTCCGTGGGACTAGCGGGAGGATATGAGCAGTTCTTC	CASSLSVGLAGGYEQFF
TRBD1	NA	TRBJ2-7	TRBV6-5	TGTGCCAGCAGTTACACATCCGGGACAGGGAACTACGAGCAGTACTTC	CASSYTSGTGNYEQYF
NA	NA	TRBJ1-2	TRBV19	TGTGCCAGTAGTGCACAGGGTAGTAAAGACTATGGCTACACCTTC	CASSAQGSKDYGYTF
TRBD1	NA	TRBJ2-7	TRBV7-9	TGTGCCAGCAGCGCTAACGTTATGCAGGGGGCCTACGAGCAGTACTTC	CASSANVMQGAYEQYF
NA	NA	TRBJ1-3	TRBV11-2	TGTGCCAGCAGCCCCCCGGGGGGCTCTGGAAACACCATATATTTT	CASSPPGGSGNTIYF
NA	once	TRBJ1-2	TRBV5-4	TGTGCCAGCAGCTCGGGGAGGAGGGACGTGAGGTATGGCTACACCTTC	CASSSGRRDVRYGYTF
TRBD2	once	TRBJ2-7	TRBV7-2	TGTGCCAGCAGCACGTTGGAAAGCGGGAGGCCCGAGCAGTACTTC	CASSTLESGRPEQYF
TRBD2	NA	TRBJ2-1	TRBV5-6	TGTGCCAGCAGCTTGGGATGGCGGGGGTACAATGAGCAGTTCTTC	CASSLGWRGYNEQFF
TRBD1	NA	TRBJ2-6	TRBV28	TGTGCCAGCAGTCCAAATCAGGGGGTGAATGGGGCCAACGTCCTGACTTTC	CASSPNQGVNGANVLTF
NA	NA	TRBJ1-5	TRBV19	TGTGCCAGTAGTATAGTTAGGGCGGACTATCAGCCCCAGCATTTT	CASSIVRADYQPQHF
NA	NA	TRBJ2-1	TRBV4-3	TGCGCCAGCAGCCAAGATCTCACCGGGGGTTACAATGAGCAGTTCTTC	CASSQDLTGGYNEQFF
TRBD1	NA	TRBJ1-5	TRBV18	TGTGCCAGCTCACCTTATCAGACAGGGGGCGATCAGCCCCAGCATTTT	CASSPYQTGGDQPQHF
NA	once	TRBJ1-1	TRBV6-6	TGTGCCAGCAGTCGGGGCTTCCAGGAGAACACTGAAGCTTTCTTT	CASSRGFQENTEAFF
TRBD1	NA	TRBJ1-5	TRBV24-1	TGTGCCACCAGTGATTCCCGGACAGGGCCCTCAAATCAGCCCCAGCATTTT	CATSDSRTGPSNQPQHF
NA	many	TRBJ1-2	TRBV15	TGTGCCACCACCCTTGGGGAGGCGATCGGGTATGGCTACACCTTC	CATTLGEAIGYGYTF
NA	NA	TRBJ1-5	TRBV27	TGTGCCAGCAGTTTATTCGGCAATCAGCCCCAGCATTTT	CASSLFGNQPQHF
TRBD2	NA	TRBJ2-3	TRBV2	TGTGCCAGCAGTGGAACTAGCGGCACAGATACGCAGTATTTT	CASSGTSGTDTQYF
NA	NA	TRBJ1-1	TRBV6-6	TGTGCCAGCAGCCCTGGGGGGGCGGCTTTCTTT	CASSPGGAAFF
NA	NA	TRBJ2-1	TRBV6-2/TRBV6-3	TGTGCCAGCAGTTACTCGGAGGACGAGAAGCAGTTCTTC	CASSYSEDEKQFF
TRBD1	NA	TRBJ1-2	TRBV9	TGTGCCAGCAGCGCCCGACAGGGAAACTATGGCTACACCTTC	CASSARQGNYGYTF
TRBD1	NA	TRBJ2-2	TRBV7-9	TGTGCCAGCAGCTTCGGGACAGGGGACACCGGGGAGCTGTTTTTT	CASSFGTGDTGELFF
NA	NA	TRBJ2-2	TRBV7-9	TGTGCCAGCAGCTTGCTACCGAACACCGGGGAGCTGTTTTTT	CASSLLPNTGELFF
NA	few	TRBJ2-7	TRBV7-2	TGTGCCAGCAGCTTCCTGGTCCAGGAGCAGTACTTC	CASSFLVQEQYF
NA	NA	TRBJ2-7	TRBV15	TGTGCCACCAGCAGAGCTGGGGGCCTCGAGCAGTACTTC	CATSRAGGLEQYF
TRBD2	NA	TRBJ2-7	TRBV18	TGTGCCAGCTCGCGGGGGACCGAAAGCTCCTACGAGCAGTACTTC	CASSRGTESSYEQYF
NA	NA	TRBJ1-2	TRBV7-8	TGTGCCAGCGGCCTCGCCTACGGCTACACCTTC	CASGLAYGYTF
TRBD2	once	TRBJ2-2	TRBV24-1	TGTGCCACCAGAGGGACTAGCGCAATGAACACCGGGGAGCTGTTTTTT	CATRGTSAMNTGELFF
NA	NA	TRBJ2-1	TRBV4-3	TGCGCCAGCAGCCAAGGAGGACAGCTCCCGGGAAATGAGCAGTTCTTC	CASSQGGQLPGNEQFF
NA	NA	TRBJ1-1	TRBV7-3	TGTGCCAGCAGCTTAGGGGCAGGGAACACTGAAGCTTTCTTT	CASSLGAGNTEAFF
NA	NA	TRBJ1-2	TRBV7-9	TGTGCCAGCAGCCGGGTCCGCTATGGCTACACCTTC	CASSRVRYGYTF
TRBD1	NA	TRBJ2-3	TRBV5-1	TGCGCCAGCAGCCGGACAGGAATTTATGCAGATACGCAGTATTTT	CASSRTGIYADTQYF
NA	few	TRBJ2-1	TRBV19	TGTGCCAGTAGTGAGGACTACAATGAGCAGTTCTTC	CASSEDYNEQFF
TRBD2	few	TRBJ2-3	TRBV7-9	TGTGCCAGCAGCTCTACCCCACGGACTAGCGACACAGATACGCAGTATTTT	CASSSTPRTSDTDTQYF
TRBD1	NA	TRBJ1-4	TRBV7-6	TGTGCCAGCAGCCCCAGGACAGGGGAGAGAGAAAAACTGTTTTTT	CASSPRTGEREKLFF
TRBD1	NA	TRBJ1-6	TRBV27	TGTGCCAGCAGTGGGGCAGGGGGCTCGAATCGAAATAATTCACCCCTCCACTTT	CASSGAGGSNRNNSPLHF
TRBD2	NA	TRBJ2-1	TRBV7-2	TGTGCCAGCAGAAAGACGGGACTAGCGGCCAATGAGCAGTTCTTC	CASRKTGLAANEQFF
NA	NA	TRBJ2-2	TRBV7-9	TGTGCCATCAGTACCGGGAATCAGGACACCGGGGAGCTGTTTTTT	CAISTGNQDTGELFF
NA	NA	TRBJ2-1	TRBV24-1	TGTGCCACCGAGGGTTGGCGGGACAATGAGCAGTTCTTC	CATEGWRDNEQFF
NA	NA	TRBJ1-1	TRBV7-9	TGTGCCAGCAGCTTAATGGAAGGGTATCAGGGGAACACTGAAGCTTTCTTT	CASSLMEGYQGNTEAFF
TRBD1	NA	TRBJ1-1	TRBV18	TGTGCCAGCTCACAAAATCCGGGACAGGGGGAGAACACTGAAGCTTTCTTT	CASSQNPGQGENTEAFF
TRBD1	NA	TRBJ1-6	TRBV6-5	TGTGCCAGTGGACAGGTGGATTCACCCCTCCACTTT	CASGQVDSPLHF
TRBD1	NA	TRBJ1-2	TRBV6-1	TGTGCCAGCACTCGGACAGGGGCAGAGGGCTATGGCTACACCTTC	CASTRTGAEGYGYTF
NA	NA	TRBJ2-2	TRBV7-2	TGTGCCAGCAGCTTAGCAGGGACACCGAACACCGGGGAGCTGTTTTTT	CASSLAGTPNTGELFF
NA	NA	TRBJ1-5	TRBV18	TGTGCCAGCTCACCTAAGAGGGAAACGATTGATCAGCCCCAGCATTTT	CASSPKRETIDQPQHF
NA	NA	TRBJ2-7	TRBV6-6	TGTGCCAGCAGTTCGCAACTCGGGTGGGAGCAGTACTTC	CASSSQLGWEQYF
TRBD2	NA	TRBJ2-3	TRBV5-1	TGCGCCAGCAGCCTGCCGATGACTAGCGGGAGTCAGGTTGATACGCAGTATTTT	CASSLPMTSGSQVDTQYF
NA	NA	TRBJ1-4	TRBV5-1	TGCGCCAGCAGCTTGGAGGCGGGAGCTAATGAAAAACTGTTTTTT	CASSLEAGANEKLFF